This TCR beta chain was sequenced for a study of technical replicates of blood from a handful of donors. V shed 10 bases and J 6 bases; nucleotides not matched to a gene: 10. This CDR3 has 13 residues. Germline V lookup: CDR1 MNHNS, CDR2 SASEGT. This table comes from immunoSEQ multiplex PCR, and its TCRdb copy is limited to in-frame clones, with some not included. The sample records around 65,000 clones, 75% to 90% being singletons. This clone has only one observation. Sequenced: PBMCs. The V gene is TRBV6-1, the J gene TRBJ2-7; 9 bases line up with TRBD1. The sequence came from a human donor in good health. Some clones in this sample may be carry-over from other donors' samples. DNA of the CDR3: TGTGCCACTGCTTGGGACAGGGCCAGCGAGCAGTACTTC. Its translation is CATAWDRASEQYF.